This TCR beta chain was retrieved from a study of response to subunit inactivated influenza vaccine. Study-wide points: New T cells are recruited in small numbers by each seasonal influenza vaccination, according to the authors' suggestion.

TCRdb passed the RT-PCR reads through MiXCR, listing each CDR3 protein once. The sample lists about 520,000 distinct CDR3 sequences, less than 30% occurring once. This clonotype was seen more than once but under ten times. Its antigen is unknown. This clonotype was sampled from a man aged 45-60 years who received an inactivated influenza vaccine. The sequences come from CD4+ T cells sorted from PBMCs, collected approximately 5 days after vaccination.

The CDR3 here is CASSQDLGLAVQFF. CDR3 DNA sequence: TGTGCCAGCAGCCAAGATCTAGGACTAGCGGTGCAGTTCTTC. The rearrangement links TRBV3-1 to TRBJ2-1, with TRBD2 matching over 10 bases. This CDR3 is 14 amino acids long. J gave up 12 bases and V 0 bases, and 5 bases lay outside the gene matches. Per germline, CDR1 LGHDT and CDR2 YNNKEL (reference sequence).